Listed below are T cell receptor beta chains from one sample, sequenced in a study of cytomegalovirus exposure and HLA in healthy donors. Generated by immunoSEQ multiplex PCR, the TCRdb table keeps only in-frame clones and is missing some. The table has approximately 58,000 clones, roughly 94% seen once. Sequenced material: PBMCs. The receptors derive from a woman aged 18-35 years in good health and CMV-seropositive. The CDR3 runs from the conserved cysteine through the conserved F or W. The D gene is left open where the match is weak. Clone size is stated in some rows and not others, as once, few, many or a class when expanded.

TGTGCCAGCAGCATAGACATGTACAATGAGCAGTTCTTC	CASSIDMYNEQFF	TRBV9	TRBJ2-1	NA	NA
TGTGCCAGCAACCAGGTCTCTGGGGCCAACGTCCTGACTTTC	CASNQVSGANVLTF	TRBV2	TRBJ2-6	NA	few
TGTGCCAGCAGGCAGGGGGCAGGTTTAGTTTTCACCGGGGAGCTGTTTTTT	CASRQGAGLVFTGELFF	TRBV27	TRBJ2-2	TRBD1	few
TGTGCCTGGAATGGCGGGAGTCCTGCCGGGGAGCTGTTTTTT	CAWNGGSPAGELFF	TRBV30	TRBJ2-2	TRBD2	NA
TGTGCCATCAGTGGGGGACAGGTGCCCAACTATGGCTACACCTTC	CAISGGQVPNYGYTF	TRBV10-3	TRBJ1-2	TRBD1	once
TGTGCCAGCAGCTTGACAGGGGGCACGTCCTACGAGCAGTACTTC	CASSLTGGTSYEQYF	TRBV11-3	TRBJ2-7	TRBD1	NA
TGTGCCAGCAGTGAATATGGAGAAGGCCAGCCCCAGCATTTT	CASSEYGEGQPQHF	TRBV25-1	TRBJ1-5	NA	NA
TGCGCCAGCAGCCAATGGCGGGCCTACGAGCAGTACTTC	CASSQWRAYEQYF	TRBV4-3	TRBJ2-7	NA	NA
TGTGCCAGCAGCGTAGCCCCCCTCTCGGATGAGCAGTTCTTC	CASSVAPLSDEQFF	TRBV9	TRBJ2-1	NA	NA
TGTGCCAGCAGCTCCGGCCACGGCGGAATTTATGGCTACACCTTC	CASSSGHGGIYGYTF	TRBV13	TRBJ1-2	NA	NA
TGTGCCAGCAGTTACTCGGCTCGACAGGGGACTGAGACCCAGTACTTC	CASSYSARQGTETQYF	TRBV6-6	TRBJ2-5	TRBD1	NA
TGTGCCAGCAGTGCCTATCGGTCAAATCAGCCCCAGCATTTT	CASSAYRSNQPQHF	TRBV6-1	TRBJ1-5	NA	NA
TGTGCCAGCAGTTACTCGAAAGTCTCAGGGGACACCATATATTTT	CASSYSKVSGDTIYF	TRBV6-5	TRBJ1-3	NA	NA
TGTGCCAGCAGCTTTTTGGCGGGTCAGCCCCAGCATTTT	CASSFLAGQPQHF	TRBV7-2	TRBJ1-5	NA	NA
TGTGCCAGCAGCGGGGGGGGGCGTGGCTACACCTTC	CASSGGGRGYTF	TRBV28	TRBJ1-2	NA	NA
TGTGCCAGCAGTACCTTGAGCTTGACTAGCGACCCCGATGAGCAGTTCTTC	CASSTLSLTSDPDEQFF	TRBV28	TRBJ2-1	TRBD2	NA
TGTGCCAGTAGTATAGTCTCAGGGGTGAACACTGAAGCTTTCTTT	CASSIVSGVNTEAFF	TRBV19	TRBJ1-1	NA	NA
TGTGCCAGCAGTGCCGGAAGGAGGGAGATCTATGGCTACACCTTC	CASSAGRREIYGYTF	TRBV6-5	TRBJ1-2	NA	NA
TGCGCCAGCAGCCAATACCCGGGACAGGGAAGGTACGAGCAGTACTTC	CASSQYPGQGRYEQYF	TRBV4-1	TRBJ2-7	TRBD1	NA
TGTGCCAGTAGTTCGCCGGGACATCAATCCTACGAGCAGTACTTC	CASSSPGHQSYEQYF	TRBV19	TRBJ2-7	NA	once
TGTGCCAGCAGCCGTCTAGCGGGAGGGACCTACAATGAGCAGTTCTTC	CASSRLAGGTYNEQFF	TRBV7-2	TRBJ2-1	TRBD2	NA
TGTGCCAGTAGTACTCTAGCTGGGGGGCAAGAGACCCAGTACTTC	CASSTLAGGQETQYF	TRBV19	TRBJ2-5	NA	NA
TGTGCCAGCAGCCTGAAGCCGGGACTCTACAATGAGCAGTTCTTC	CASSLKPGLYNEQFF	TRBV6-1	TRBJ2-1	NA	NA
TGTGCCAGCAGTAAGACAGCCGCCGGGAGTGAAAAACTGTTTTTT	CASSKTAAGSEKLFF	TRBV6-1	TRBJ1-4	NA	NA
TGTGCCAGCAGCGAGACTAGCTCCTACAATGAGCAGTTCTTC	CASSETSSYNEQFF	TRBV9	TRBJ2-1	NA	NA
TGTGCCAGCAGTTTACCGGGACAGGTCAACAATGAGCAGTTCTTC	CASSLPGQVNNEQFF	TRBV27	TRBJ2-1	TRBD1	once
TGCGCCAGCAGCTTGGAAAGTCAGGGAAATTCACCCCTCCACTTT	CASSLESQGNSPLHF	TRBV5-1	TRBJ1-6	NA	NA
TGTGCCAGCAGGCCTGGCGTGAGCGGGAGACATCGCGAGCAGTACTTC	CASRPGVSGRHREQYF	TRBV27	TRBJ2-7	TRBD2	NA
TGTGCCAGCAGCCCGGGACAGGGGTACTCTGGGGCCAACGTCCTGACTTTC	CASSPGQGYSGANVLTF	TRBV6-4	TRBJ2-6	TRBD1	NA
TGTGCCAGCAGCCCGGTAACTAGAATGGTCTACAATGAGCAGTTCTTC	CASSPVTRMVYNEQFF	TRBV28	TRBJ2-1	NA	NA
TGTGCCAGCAGCTTAGTTGACTTGGAGAGAGAGACCCAGTACTTC	CASSLVDLERETQYF	TRBV11-2	TRBJ2-5	NA	NA
TGTGCCAGCAGCGCCTGGACAGGGGAGAACACTGAAGCTTTCTTT	CASSAWTGENTEAFF	TRBV7-6	TRBJ1-1	TRBD1	once
TGCGCCAGCAGCCAAGAAGGACGGACTTTTGGTGGGACAGACCCAAACATTCAGTACTTC	CASSQEGRTFGGTDPNIQYF	TRBV4-1	TRBJ2-4	TRBD1	NA
TGTGCCAGCAGCAAAGTTCGGGTTAGCTCCTACGAGCAGTACTTC	CASSKVRVSSYEQYF	TRBV21-1	TRBJ2-7	NA	NA
TGTGCCAGCAGTGAAATCAGGACAGCTTCAAACACCATATATTTT	CASSEIRTASNTIYF	TRBV6-1	TRBJ1-3	NA	NA
TGTGCCAGTAGTATCTCGGTTTCCGGGGAGCTGTTTTTT	CASSISVSGELFF	TRBV19	TRBJ2-2	NA	few
TGTGCCAGCAGTACGGGACAGGACACCGGGGAGCTGTTTTTT	CASSTGQDTGELFF	TRBV6-4	TRBJ2-2	TRBD1	NA
TGTGCCAGCAGCTTTCCCGTCGCGGGGACAGGGGTTGACACCGGGGAGCTGTTTTTT	CASSFPVAGTGVDTGELFF	TRBV12-1	TRBJ2-2	NA	NA
TGTGCCAGCAGACCCGGGACAGTTTTTAACTATGGCTACACCTTC	CASRPGTVFNYGYTF	TRBV5-4	TRBJ1-2	TRBD1	NA
TGCGCCAGCAGTCAACAGTCCTATGGCTACACCTTC	CASSQQSYGYTF	TRBV10-2	TRBJ1-2	NA	once
TGTGCCAGCAGCTTAACGGGAGACGCCTACAATGAGCAGTTCTTC	CASSLTGDAYNEQFF	TRBV5-6	TRBJ2-1	NA	NA
TGTGCCAGCAGCTCGAGGGACAGGGGGCGAGGCACCGGGGAGCTGTTTTTT	CASSSRDRGRGTGELFF	TRBV5-8	TRBJ2-2	TRBD1	NA
TGCGCCAGCAGCGGCAGGGGGCTAATGAACACTGAAGCTTTCTTT	CASSGRGLMNTEAFF	TRBV4-3	TRBJ1-1	TRBD1	NA
TGTGCCAGCAGCTTATTGCTAGCGGGAGGGACCTACGAGCAGTACTTC	CASSLLLAGGTYEQYF	TRBV11-2	TRBJ2-7	TRBD2	NA
TGTGCCAGTAGTATCCGGGGAGTCGGGTACGAGCAGTACTTC	CASSIRGVGYEQYF	TRBV19	TRBJ2-7	NA	once
TGTGCCAGCAGCGTAGAACCCAGCTCCTACGAGCAGTACTTC	CASSVEPSSYEQYF	TRBV9	TRBJ2-7	NA	once
TGTGCCAGTAGTATGGGGACAGGGTCTTCACCCCTCCACTTT	CASSMGTGSSPLHF	TRBV19	TRBJ1-6	TRBD1	NA
TGTGCCAGCTCACCGGACAGAACCGGGGAGCTGTTTTTT	CASSPDRTGELFF	TRBV18	TRBJ2-2	NA	NA
TGCGCCAGCAGCCCTTGGTTGGGGGGTCCGAACACCGGGGAGCTGTTTTTT	CASSPWLGGPNTGELFF	TRBV4-3	TRBJ2-2	NA	NA
TGCGCCAGCAGCCGGACAGGGGAAAACACTGAAGCTTTCTTT	CASSRTGENTEAFF	TRBV5-1	TRBJ1-1	TRBD1	NA
TGTGCCAGTAGTATAGGAGATCCCCGCCAAGAGACCCAGTACTTC	CASSIGDPRQETQYF	TRBV19	TRBJ2-5	NA	NA